Described below is a single T cell receptor (beta chain) sequence and its context. The CDR3 contains 16 residues. Trimming at V came to 0 bases and at J to 5 bases, leaving 9 bases not matched to a gene. Germline V CDR1 and CDR2: SGHRS, YFSETQ. Data came from immunoSEQ multiplex PCR; TCRdb stores just in-frame clones and leaves some out. Among around 100,000 clones, 91% were seen once, and the ten largest hold around 45%. The entry originates in a study of T cell responses to AZD1222 COVID-19 vaccine. Looking at the study overall: Second-dose groups at about 4 or about 12 weeks were pooled.

This material consisted of peripheral blood, taken on day 0 of AZD1222 vaccination. This receptor was obtained from an adult in good health. This rearrangement joins TRBV5-1 to TRBJ1-2; the match to TRBD1 covers 8 bases. The CDR3 DNA reads as TGCGCCAGCAGCTTGGATACTACAGGGGGGAGGTATGGCTACACCTTC. This gives the protein CASSLDTTGGRYGYTF. Filled out from reference TRBV5-1 and TRBJ1-2, the complete variable domain reads KAGVTQTPRYLIKTRGQQVTLSCSPISGHRSVSWYQQTPGQGLQFLFEYFSETQRNKGNFPGRFSGRQFSNSRSEMNVSTLELGDSALYLCASSLDTTGGRYGYTFGSGTRLTVV.